The 8 T cell receptor beta chains reported below all come from one sample, sequenced in a study of Ad26.COV2.S vaccination and SARS-CoV-2 variants. Method: immunoSEQ multiplex PCR; TCRdb's copy keeps in-frame clones and lacks some. The data hold about 480,000 clones, with 87% observed a single time. Treatment defined: around 19 received Ad26.COV2.S at low or high dose, single or two shots; roughly five received placebo; per-sample allocation not given. Sampling was done on day 63 after the first vaccine or placebo injection. Sequencing was performed on peripheral blood, taken in a trial of Ad26.COV2.S vaccine versus placebo. The origin of the receptors is a person between 18 and 65 years old who received the Ad26.COV2.S COVID-19 vaccine or a placebo.

This chain joins TRBV28 and TRBJ1-2; 11 bases map to TRBD1. The CDR3 has 16 residues. V lost 5 bases to trimming and J lost 7 bases; unmatched junction nucleotides: 12. Germline-derived CDR1 and CDR2 are MDHEN and SYDVKM. CDR3 nucleotide sequence: TGTGCCAGCAGTCGAATCTCTCCGGGACAGGGGGGTGGCTACACCTTC. Translated, it gives CASSRISPGQGGGYTF.

This chain uses TRBV7-9 with TRBJ2-2; D unclear. The V gene's germline CDR1 is SEHNR and CDR2 FQNEAQ (reference sequence). Trimming took off 6 bases at V and 6 bases at J, with 11 bases between the two ends. The CDR3 runs 13 residues. CDR3 sequence reads: CASRSGVSGELFF. In DNA, the CDR3 is TGTGCCAGCAGATCGGGTGTTTCCGGGGAGCTGTTTTTT.

The chain recombines TRBV29-1 with TRBJ2-7; possible D gene TRBD2, 5 bases. The J call may be mistaken, given a closer DNA end match to TRBJ2-5. Germline V gene sequence: CDR1 SQVTM, CDR2 ANQGSEA. The CDR3 has 12 amino acids. CDR3 sequence (DNA): TGCAGCGTTTCTCCGGGGCAAGAGACCCAGTACTTC. It codes for CSVSPGQETQYF.

The rearrangement links TRBV30 to TRBJ2-7; the D gene is possibly TRBD2 (7 bases). Germline assignment: CDR1 GTSNPN and CDR2 SVGIG (reference sequence). Trimming shortened V by 5 bases and J by 9 bases, and 17 bases separated the two germline ends. This CDR3 spans 12 amino acids. CDR3 region: CAWRYIGGRQYF. The CDR3 bases are TGTGCCTGGCGCTACATCGGGGGGCGGCAGTACTTC.

The chain links TRBV19 to TRBJ2-1; D is ambiguous. Germline-derived CDR1 and CDR2 are LNHDA and SQIVND (reference sequence). The CDR3 is made up of 11 amino acids. The V end lost 4 bases, the J end lost 5 bases, and 3 bases lay between the germline ends. This CDR3 reads CASSNHNEQFF. CDR3 nucleotides: TGTGCCAGTAGTAACCACAATGAGCAGTTCTTC.

The rearrangement links TRBV28 to TRBJ2-2; no definite D call. In germline, CDR1 is MDHEN, CDR2 SYDVKM. Trimming took 10 bases from V and 3 from J, leaving 12 bases between them. The CDR3 is made up of 13 amino acids. The chain's CDR3 is CATHYPDTGELFF. The CDR3 region has the DNA TGTGCCACCCACTATCCGGACACCGGGGAGCTGTTTTTT.

This clone was recorded once. The rearrangement uses TRBV12-1 and TRBJ2-3; the table's D call of TRBD2 was not tested on the DNA. TRBV12-1 is given as a pseudogene. The CDR3 length is 19 residues. The DNA of the CDR3 is TGTGCCAGCAGCTTTGAAGGGCGGAGGGGTAAGGGCTACAGGGATACGCAGTATTTT. It yields the protein CASSFEGRRGKGYRDTQYF.

The rearrangement links TRBV4-1 to TRBJ1-5, with a tentative D call TRBD1 (6 bases). CDR3 size: 16 residues. From germline, CDR1 is MGHRA and CDR2 YSYEKL. V gave up 3 bases and J gave up 7 bases, with 19 bases separating them. CDR3 sequence reads: CASSHNAGQSDQPQHF. CDR3 nucleotide sequence: TGCGCCAGCAGCCATAACGCTGGACAGAGCGACCAGCCCCAGCATTTT.